This T cell receptor beta chain appears in the sequencing data of a study of cytotoxic CD8 clonotypes in ibrutinib-treated CLL. Method: immunoSEQ multiplex PCR; TCRdb's copy keeps in-frame clones and lacks some. Counted here are about 92,000 clones, over 60% occurring once; the ten biggest clones make up about 22%. The CDR3 contains 15 residues. V was shortened by 6 bases and J by 7 bases, with 18 bases between the two germline ends. In germline, CDR1 is MNHNY, CDR2 SVGAGI (reference sequence). This material consisted of PBMCs, taken after 24 months of ibrutinib treatment. The TCR originated in a human donor with chronic lymphocytic leukemia. The rearrangement uses TRBV6-6 and TRBJ2-2; D may correspond to TRBD1 or TRBD2 (5 bases each). The CDR3 nucleotides read TGTGCCAGCAGCCCCCCGGGACGCGTGGGCGGGGAGCTGTTTTTT. Its translation is CASSPPGRVGGELFF.